This entry concerns a single T cell receptor (beta chain). Its antigen has not been determined. One base away there is no much larger clone; base qualities are not given. TCRbeta CDR3 regions were amplified from genomic DNA by means of the immunoSEQ Assay, a bias-controlled multiplex PCR. The paper's processing steps were these. Nucleated cell counts per sample were estimated from amplification of reference gene primers within the assay. To quantify the absolute abundance of each unique TCRbeta CDR3 rearrangement, sequence reads were collapsed and filtered. Productive Simpson clonality was computed per sample as the square root of Simpson's diversity index over productive rearrangements. The table was pulled from immuneACCESS by TCRdb, which kept in-frame rearrangements only. Such tables lose some clones; where checked, under half of the loss comes from unresolved V genes, and the rest has no known cause. V and J calls and clone size come straight from that table; D and trimming were deduced from the DNA. A total of around 320,000 clones appear in this sample, approximately 89% of them only once. The ten largest clones take up 11% of the sample.

One collaborating source in Seattle enrolled patients during active infection and followed them longitudinally through the course of disease. The collaborating institutions used their own protocols to collect whole blood in K2EDTA tubes. Collaborator samples were shipped for TCRbeta analysis as frozen whole blood, isolated PBMCs, or DNA extracted from either sample type. These data belong to a study of blood T cell repertoires in COVID-19 (dated by TCRdb to the early 2020s). Study-level background: Samples from collaborators originated in the United States, Italy and Spain and spanned both the acute and convalescent phases of COVID-19. The material from the prospective study consisted of cDNA or gDNA derived from T cells, B-cell-depleted T cells, or PBMCs. Deeply sampled blood TCRbeta repertoires from subjects exposed to, actively infected with, or recovered from COVID-19 were included in the dataset. The repertoires were made available in a free public database intended to serve as a resource for research on the immune response to SARS-CoV-2. The samples were drawn from two sources: the first 160 participants of the ongoing ImmuneRACE study, and about 1,300 subjects contributed by 6 global collaborators. Nearly every sample came with metadata listing a de-identified subject ID, COVID-19 status, age in years and sex. Where available, HLA class I and class II types were obtained from metadata supplied by the sample provider rather than from assay-based typing. Results and caveats for the whole study, not just this receptor: The amount of clinical and demographic metadata varied by source and participant and was provided uncurated.

What was sequenced was peripheral blood. The source of this sequence is a woman aged 25 to 45 with COVID-19, enrolled during active disease.

In nucleotide form, the sequence is TGCAGCGTCGGTCGATGGACAGGGGGCGACACCGGGGAGCTGTTTTTT. It translates to CSVGRWTGGDTGELFF. Recombination joined TRBV29-1 with TRBJ2-2, and 11 junction bases match TRBD1. The germline V gene gives CDR1 as SQVTM and CDR2 as ANQGSEA. From V the trimming removes 6 bases and from J it removes 3 bases, while the gene matches leave 9 bases of the junction unaccounted for. From the cysteine through the phenylalanine, the CDR3 covers 16 amino acids. Only the CDR3 region is kept as DNA, spanning 48 bases read in frame from base 1.